The 22 T cell receptor beta chains in this list originate from one sample, sequenced in a study of cytomegalovirus exposure and HLA in healthy donors. The PCR ran on 60 Vbeta and 13 Jbeta primers. Sequencing used immunoSEQ multiplex PCR; TCRdb keeps in-frame clones, though not all of them. Recorded here are about 74,000 clones; the top ten clones represent 6.5% to 9.5%. Specimen: PBMCs. The receptors were sampled from a female donor in good health and CMV-seropositive.

The chain joins TRBV2 to TRBJ1-3; D possibly corresponds to TRBD1 (6 bases). Deletions cut 6 bases from V and 4 bases from J, with 13 bases between. CDR3 size: 14 residues. The germline V gene has CDR1 SNHLY and CDR2 FYNNEI. The DNA of the CDR3 is TGTGCCAGCAGCCCGGGGGGCAGGGGAAACACCATATATTTT. Translated, it gives CASSPGGRGNTIYF.

The V gene is TRBV28, the J gene TRBJ2-1, with 9 nucleotides matching TRBD1. Per the germline V gene, CDR1 is MDHEN and CDR2 is SYDVKM. After removal of 6 bases from V and 14 bases from J, the junction contained 8 bases not matched to a gene. The CDR3 loop spans 12 amino acids. The CDR3 reads CASSLGQGGKFF. CDR3 in DNA: TGTGCCAGCAGCCTGGGACAGGGTGGTAAGTTCTTC.

The chain employs TRBV28 and TRBJ2-3; TRBD2 is a possible D gene (6 bases). Germline CDR1 reads MDHEN; CDR2 reads SYDVKM. V lost 5 bases, J lost 7 bases, and 10 bases lay in between. There are 12 residues in the CDR3. The CDR3 sequence: CASSQGTHTQYF. The CDR3 DNA sequence: TGTGCCAGCAGTCAAGGGACTCATACGCAGTATTTT.

The J gene is TRBJ1-5, the V gene TRBV27, with D hard to call. V was cut by 6 bases and J by 3 bases, with 15 bases left in between. Germline V gives CDR1 MNHEY, CDR2 SMNVEV (reference sequence). The CDR3 is made up of 15 amino acids. The CDR3 spells CASRSTGLANQPQHF. CDR3 in DNA: TGTGCCAGCAGATCGACCGGGTTGGCCAATCAGCCCCAGCATTTT.

The chain is built from TRBV7-8 and TRBJ2-1, with 11 bases fitting TRBD2. Germline V lookup: CDR1 SGHVS, CDR2 FQNEAQ. The ends lost 2 bases at V and 1 base at J; junction bases unmatched: 4. This CDR3 contains 17 residues. The CDR3 DNA is TGTGCCAGCAGCTTACTACTAGCGGGAGCATCCTACAATGAGCAGTTCTTC. Protein product: CASSLLLAGASYNEQFF.

V is TRBV6-6 and J is TRBJ2-1; 10 positions match TRBD2. The CDR3 totals 14 residues. Germline trimming cut 6 bases from V and 9 bases from J; bases unmatched to any gene: 8. Germline V gene data show CDR1 as MNHNY and CDR2 as SVGAGI (reference sequence). This CDR3 reads CASRPSGGAVEQFF. In DNA form, the CDR3 reads TGTGCCAGCAGGCCGAGCGGGGGGGCAGTTGAGCAGTTCTTC.

The chain is built from TRBV19 and TRBJ1-1; D unclear. This CDR3 region has 13 residues. V was cut by 5 bases and J by 4 bases, with 11 bases left in between. Germline CDR1 LNHDA, CDR2 SQIVND (reference sequence). In nucleotides, the CDR3 is TGTGCCAGTAGTTATACGGTGTCCACTGAAGCTTTCTTT. Protein product: CASSYTVSTEAFF.

The chain couples TRBV5-1 to TRBJ2-7; D gene ambiguous. The germline V gene encodes CDR1 SGHRS and CDR2 YFSETQ. The CDR3 is 14 amino acids. V was pared by 0 bases and J by 6 bases, with 13 bases between. In DNA form, the CDR3 reads TGCGCCAGCAGCTTGGTTGAGGAAATCGGCGAGCAGTACTTC. This codes for CASSLVEEIGEQYF. Looking up the rest from reference TRBV5-1 and TRBJ2-7 gives the full variable domain: KAGVTQTPRYLIKTRGQQVTLSCSPISGHRSVSWYQQTPGQGLQFLFEYFSETQRNKGNFPGRFSGRQFSNSRSEMNVSTLELGDSALYLCASSLVEEIGEQYFGPGTRLTVT.

CDR3 bases: TGTGCCAGCAGCGTTAACAATGAGCAGTTCTTC. Protein: CASSVNNEQFF. This chain uses TRBV11-2 with TRBJ2-1; no firm D call. The CDR3 is 11 residues long. V was cut by 5 bases and J by 5 bases, with 4 bases left in between. CDR1 is SGHAT and CDR2 is FQNNGV in the germline V gene.

The chain has TRBV28 and TRBJ2-7, with D perhaps matching TRBD1 (5 bases). The CDR3 loop spans 14 amino acids. CDR1 and CDR2 (germline): MDHEN, SYDVKM. The ends were cut back, 3 bases at V and 4 bases at J, with 13 bases in the middle. CDR3 coding DNA: TGTGCCAGCAGTTTTACCAGGGAAGGGTACGAGCAGTACTTC. It codes for CASSFTREGYEQYF.

The chain carries TRBV28 and TRBJ1-5; D possibly corresponds to TRBD1 (6 bases). CDR3 length: 13 amino acids. V lost 6 bases and J 8 bases, leaving 14 bases between the germline ends. The germline V gene encodes CDR1 MDHEN and CDR2 SYDVKM. CDR3 coding DNA: TGTGCCAGCAGCCAGAGGGGGATGGAGCCCCAGCATTTT. It encodes CASSQRGMEPQHF. The full variable domain, its missing parts supplied by reference TRBV28 and TRBJ1-5, is DVKVTQSSRYLVKRTGEKVFLECVQDMDHENMFWYRQDPGLGLRLIYFSYDVKMKEKGDIPEGYSVSREKKERFSLILESASTNQTSMYLCASSQRGMEPQHFGDGTRLSIL.

V and J are TRBV5-4 and TRBJ2-3, with TRBD2 matching over 10 bases. This CDR3 contains 17 residues. Germline V gives CDR1 SGHNT, CDR2 YYREEE (reference sequence). Losses at the gene ends were 4 bases for V and 3 bases for J; bases not matched to a gene: 11. The CDR3 DNA reads as TGTGCCAGCAGCCAGGACCCCAGCGGGGGGGCTACAGATACGCAGTATTTT. Protein: CASSQDPSGGATDTQYF. Full variable domain (missing parts from reference TRBV5-4 and TRBJ2-3): ETGVTQSPTHLIKTRGQQVTLRCSSQSGHNTVSWYQQALGQGPQFIFQYYREEENGRGNFPPRFSGLQFPNYSSELNVNALELDDSALYLCASSQDPSGGATDTQYFGPGTRLTVL.

The rearrangement links TRBV5-4 to TRBJ2-5; 10 bases line up with TRBD2. This CDR3 has 16 amino acids. Germline CDR1 is SGHNT and CDR2 is YYREEE (reference sequence). The V segment lost 3 bases and the J segment 2 bases; nucleotides outside the gene matches: 7. CDR3 protein: CASSSGELAGQETQYF. DNA of the CDR3: TGTGCCAGCAGCTCAGGGGAACTAGCGGGGCAAGAGACCCAGTACTTC.

The rearrangement links TRBV28 to TRBJ2-3; possible D gene TRBD2, 6 bases. Looked up from germline, CDR1 is MDHEN and CDR2 is SYDVKM. Trimming left V 4 bases short and J 3 bases short, with 17 bases between. The CDR3 totals 16 residues. For the CDR3, the DNA is TGTGCCAGCAGTTGGCCCCCTCGGAGGGGTACAGATACGCAGTATTTT. As protein: CASSWPPRRGTDTQYF. Filled out from reference TRBV28 and TRBJ2-3, the complete variable domain reads DVKVTQSSRYLVKRTGEKVFLECVQDMDHENMFWYRQDPGLGLRLIYFSYDVKMKEKGDIPEGYSVSREKKERFSLILESASTNQTSMYLCASSWPPRRGTDTQYFGPGTRLTVL.

The gene calls are TRBV4-1 and TRBJ1-1; 8 nucleotides align to TRBD1. From germline, CDR1 is MGHRA and CDR2 YSYEKL. Unmatched junction bases numbered 12, after V lost 2 bases and J lost 4 bases. This CDR3 region has 17 residues. CDR3 loop: CASSQIGRDRGFTEAFF. The CDR3 DNA sequence: TGCGCCAGCAGCCAAATTGGTAGAGACAGGGGTTTCACTGAAGCTTTCTTT.

Concerning this clone itself: Sequence at one end of the junction differs from germline and may be a read error. The same CDR3 can be traced to other DNA sequences in this sample. The rearrangement joins TRBV30 to TRBJ2-7, with TRBD1 matching 9 bases. The CDR3 contains 15 residues. The germline V gene encodes CDR1 GTSNPN and CDR2 SVGIG (reference sequence). The CDR3 nucleotides read TGCGCCTGGAGTGGAGGGACAGGGTTGTGGTACGAGCAGTACTTC. It encodes CAWSGGTGLWYEQYF.

A remark on this clone: Other DNA variants within this sample encode the same CDR3. The chain recombines TRBV30 with TRBJ1-2; 9 bases line up with TRBD1. This CDR3 region has 13 residues. Germline loops: CDR1 GTSNPN, CDR2 SVGIG (reference sequence). Trimming cost V 3 bases and J 7 bases; bases outside gene matches: 6. The CDR3 DNA sequence: TGTGCCTGGAGACCACAGGGGGCCGGTGGCTACACCTTC. Its translation: CAWRPQGAGGYTF. The whole variable domain, remainder taken from reference TRBV30 and TRBJ1-2, is SQTIHQWPATLVQPVGSPLSLECTVEGTSNPNLYWYRQAAGRGLQLLFYSVGIGQISSEVPQNLSASRPQDRQFILSSKKLLLSDSGFYLCAWRPQGAGGYTFGSGTRLTVV.

The chain carries TRBV7-2 and TRBJ1-6; D remains ambiguous. Germline CDR1 and CDR2: SGHTA and FQGNSA. CDR3 length: 14 residues. V lost 3 bases and J 7 bases, leaving 10 bases between the germline ends. CDR3 in DNA: TGTGCCAGCAGCTTTGGGAGCGGAAATTCACCCCTCCACTTT. This sequence encodes CASSFGSGNSPLHF.

The chain has TRBV13 and TRBJ1-2; 10 positions agree with TRBD1. This CDR3 has 16 residues. V lost 3 bases, J lost 5 bases, and 9 bases stayed unmatched. Germline loops: CDR1 PRHDT, CDR2 FYEKMQ (reference sequence). This CDR3 reads CASSFRQGARGYGYTF. DNA of the CDR3: TGTGCCAGCAGCTTCAGACAGGGGGCAAGAGGATATGGCTACACCTTC.

The J gene is TRBJ2-3, the V gene TRBV7-2; maybe TRBD1 (7 bases). V lost 3 bases, J lost 2 bases, and 12 bases lay in between. In germline, CDR1 is SGHTA, CDR2 FQGNSA. CDR3 length: 15 residues. CDR3 amino acids: CASSFRGAPTDTQYF. In DNA form, the CDR3 reads TGTGCCAGCAGCTTCAGGGGGGCCCCCACAGATACGCAGTATTTT.

The chain combines TRBV7-8 with TRBJ2-7; 11 bases line up with TRBD2. Trimming at V came to 5 bases and at J to 4 bases, leaving 19 bases not matched to a gene. CDR3 length equals 19 residues. Germline CDR1 is SGHVS and CDR2 is FQNEAQ. DNA of the CDR3: TGTGCCAGCAGCGCCTCGGGACTAGCGGAGAAGGCCTTGAAGTACGAGCAGTACTTC. Protein: CASSASGLAEKALKYEQYF.

The chain is built from TRBV9 and TRBJ2-6; D unclear. The CDR3 is made up of 15 amino acids. V was clipped by 1 base and J by 2 bases, with 7 bases between them. The germline gives CDR1 SGDLS, CDR2 YYNGEE. The CDR3 DNA reads TGTGCCAGCAGCGTATCGAGCCCTGGGGCCAACGTCCTGACTTTC. Translating it yields CASSVSSPGANVLTF.